Below, 2 T cell receptor beta chains from the same sample are listed, as sequenced in a study of blood T cell repertoires in COVID-19. Profiling relied on immunoSEQ multiplex PCR, and the TCRdb table lists in-frame clones only, not all of them. The sample lists 130,000 to 150,000 clones; 70% to 90% were seen once. The sample consisted of PBMCs or T cells enriched from blood (not recorded which). These receptors all come from a woman aged 30 to 39 with acute COVID-19.

V is TRBV4-1 and J is TRBJ1-5, with D hard to call. Germline CDR1 MGHRA, CDR2 YSYEKL. This CDR3 has 15 amino acids. V was clipped by 0 bases and J by 3 bases, with 9 bases between them. CDR3 region: CASSQDWATNQPQHF. The DNA for the CDR3 is TGCGCCAGCAGCCAAGATTGGGCCACCAATCAGCCCCAGCATTTT.

The J gene is TRBJ1-2, the V gene TRBV7-9; D gene uncertain. The ends were cut back, 5 bases at V and 0 bases at J, with 13 bases in the middle. Germline lookup yields CDR1 SEHNR and CDR2 FQNEAQ (reference sequence). The CDR3 is 15 amino acids. CDR3 in DNA: TGTGCCAGCAGCGATGGCCCAGGAACTAACTATGGCTACACCTTC. Amino acid sequence: CASSDGPGTNYGYTF.